Listed here are 30 T cell receptor beta chains from one sample, sequenced in a study of blood T cell repertoires in COVID-19. TCRdb's table, derived via immunoSEQ multiplex PCR, lists solely in-frame clones and lacks some. Among over 45,000 clones listed, 75% to 95% were seen once. Sample: peripheral blood. These receptors all stem from a human donor in a cohort sampled during active COVID-19.

The chain has TRBV4-3 and TRBJ2-5; 7 nucleotides line up with TRBD1. This CDR3 has 14 amino acids. With V trimmed by 1 base and J by 5 bases, 4 bases remained unmatched. CDR1 LGHNA and CDR2 YSLEER come from the germline V gene. CDR3 in amino acids: CASSQGGGGETQYF. CDR3 bases: TGCGCCAGCAGCCAAGGAGGGGGCGGGGAGACCCAGTACTTC.

V is TRBV4-1 and J is TRBJ1-3; D is ambiguous. V lost 1 base, J lost 4 bases, and 11 bases lay in between. CDR1 and CDR2 from the germline V gene are MGHRA and YSYEKL. There are 15 residues in the CDR3. CDR3 in DNA: TGCGCCAGCAGCCAAGGTTCGGGTGGGGGAAACACCATATATTTT. Its protein product is CASSQGSGGGNTIYF.

This sequence joins TRBV7-6 and TRBJ2-2, with D possibly matching TRBD1 (7 bases). Germline loops: CDR1 SGHVS, CDR2 FNYEAQ. V lost 1 base to trimming and J lost 6 bases, with 12 bases between them. CDR3 size: 15 residues. The CDR3 DNA reads TGTGCCAGCAGCTTAGAAGGCAGGGGGGCCGGGGAGCTGTTTTTT. Amino acid sequence: CASSLEGRGAGELFF.

This sequence joins TRBV7-3 and TRBJ1-1; TRBD1 matches at 9 bases. Germline V gene lookup returns CDR1 SGHTA and CDR2 FQGTGA. V lost 4 bases, J lost 6 bases, and 9 bases stayed unmatched. The CDR3 extends over 15 amino acids. The CDR3 protein is CASSSGQGGQAEAFF. The CDR3, as DNA: TGTGCCAGCAGCTCGGGACAGGGAGGACAGGCTGAAGCTTTCTTT.

The chain has TRBV13 and TRBJ2-5, with 7 bases lining up with TRBD2. Per the germline V gene, CDR1 is PRHDT and CDR2 is FYEKMQ (reference sequence). The CDR3 is 15 amino acids. Trimming took 2 bases from V and 1 from J; bases not matched to a gene: 4. CDR3 in amino acids: CASSLIRGVQETQYF. The CDR3 nucleotides are TGTGCCAGCAGCTTAATTCGGGGGGTCCAAGAGACCCAGTACTTC. Based on the CDR3 plus reference TRBV13 and TRBJ2-5, the full variable domain is AAGVIQSPRHLIKEKRETATLKCYPIPRHDTVYWYQQGPGQDPQFLISFYEKMQSDKGSIPDRFSAQQFSDYHSELNMSSLELGDSALYFCASSLIRGVQETQYFGPGTRLLVL.

This clone turned up a few times. The J gene is TRBJ2-7, the V gene TRBV20-1; 9 bases match TRBD1. V shed 3 bases and J 8 bases; nucleotides not matched to a gene: 8. Looked up from germline, CDR1 is DFQATT and CDR2 is SNEGSKA (reference sequence). The CDR3 is 13 residues long. The CDR3 region is CSASGTGIRKQYF. DNA for the CDR3: TGCAGTGCTAGTGGGACAGGGATTCGAAAGCAGTACTTC.

The rearrangement joins TRBV29-1 to TRBJ1-2; TRBD1 matches 7 bases. This CDR3 region has 12 residues. V lost 6 bases to trimming and J lost 3 bases; unmatched junction nucleotides: 4. Germline CDR1 is SQVTM and CDR2 is ANQGSEA. DNA for the CDR3: TGCAGCGTCCTCGGGACAGACTATGGCTACACCTTC. This codes for CSVLGTDYGYTF.

The CDR3 reads CASSPGLAGERENEQYF. In DNA form, the CDR3 reads TGTGCCAGCAGTCCCGGACTAGCGGGGGAGAGAGAAAACGAGCAGTACTTC. The J gene is TRBJ2-7, the V gene TRBV27, with 13 nucleotides matching TRBD2. Per the germline V gene, CDR1 is MNHEY and CDR2 is SMNVEV (reference sequence). The CDR3 covers 17 residues. V shed 5 bases and J 5 bases; nucleotides not matched to a gene: 12.

The rearrangement links TRBV2 to TRBJ2-1, with 11 bases identical to TRBD2. Germline-derived CDR1 and CDR2 are SNHLY and FYNNEI. With 6 bases clipped from V and 7 bases from J, the junction kept 11 bases outside the gene matches. This CDR3 contains 16 residues. CDR3 region: CASRLTSGSSGNEQFF. Here the CDR3 DNA reads TGTGCCAGCAGACTTACTAGCGGGAGCTCGGGGAATGAGCAGTTCTTC.

The chain employs TRBV7-3 and TRBJ2-5; TRBD1 matches at 9 bases. Germline-derived CDR1 and CDR2 are SGHTA and FQGTGA. The CDR3 runs to 13 residues. With 5 bases clipped from V and 4 bases from J, the junction kept 2 bases outside the gene matches. CDR3: CASSAGQGETQYF. CDR3 bases: TGTGCCAGCAGCGCGGGACAGGGAGAGACCCAGTACTTC.

The chain employs TRBV27 and TRBJ1-4, with a weak D call TRBD1 (6 bases). This CDR3 region has 15 residues. V was trimmed by 2 bases and J by 6 bases, leaving 13 bases between them. The germline CDR1 and CDR2 sequences are MNHEY and SMNVEV (reference sequence). Written as DNA, the CDR3 is TGTGCCAGCAGTTTACGGGGAGGGGGATATGAAAAACTGTTTTTT. This translates into CASSLRGGGYEKLFF.

This chain links TRBV28 with TRBJ2-7; 9 bases match TRBD2. V dropped 7 bases and J dropped 2; count of bases not matched to a gene: 6. Germline assignment: CDR1 MDHEN and CDR2 SYDVKM. The CDR3 loop spans 14 amino acids. The CDR3 loop is CASTPSGTTYEQYF. CDR3 bases: TGTGCCAGCACGCCTAGCGGGACAACCTACGAGCAGTACTTC.

The rearrangement links TRBV4-1 to TRBJ2-7; tentatively, D is TRBD2 (6 bases). The CDR3 has 20 amino acids. Looked up from germline, CDR1 is MGHRA and CDR2 is YSYEKL. Trimming left V 1 base short and J 3 bases short, with 28 bases between. The CDR3 is CASSQAQTSASTSLDYEQYF. The CDR3, as DNA: TGCGCCAGCAGCCAAGCCCAAACTTCAGCCTCTACTAGCCTAGACTACGAGCAGTACTTC.

As DNA, the CDR3 is TGCAGCGTTGGGGACAGGGCTGGAGAGCAGTACTTC. Amino acids: CSVGDRAGEQYF. The gene calls are TRBV29-1 and TRBJ2-7, with 9 bases aligning to TRBD1. V shed 4 bases, J shed 7 bases, and the junction held 5 bases outside the gene matches. From germline, CDR1 is SQVTM and CDR2 ANQGSEA. There are 12 residues in the CDR3.

The chain employs TRBV3-1 (or the pseudogene TRBV3-2) and TRBJ2-7, with D unresolved. The CDR3 spans 16 residues. V lost 4 bases, J lost 5 bases, and 21 bases lay in between. CDR1 is LGHDT and CDR2 is YNNKEL in the germline V gene (reference sequence). The CDR3 reads CASSPPPSRIPHEQYF. For the CDR3, the DNA is TGTGCCAGCAGCCCCCCCCCTAGTCGGATCCCACACGAGCAGTACTTC.

The chain combines TRBV27 with TRBJ2-1; D is unclear. V was shortened by 7 bases and J by 0 bases, with 13 bases between the two germline ends. The germline V gene has CDR1 MNHEY and CDR2 SMNVEV (reference sequence). The length of the CDR3 is 15 residues. Here the CDR3 reads CASKLLESSYNEQFF. The DNA for the CDR3 is TGTGCCAGCAAGCTCCTAGAGAGCTCCTACAATGAGCAGTTCTTC.

The rearrangement links TRBV5-1 to TRBJ1-5, with 8 bases fitting TRBD1. The CDR3 extends over 16 amino acids. The germline CDR1 and CDR2 sequences are SGHRS and YFSETQ. Trimming took 3 bases from V and 1 from J; bases not matched to a gene: 6. CDR3 sequence reads: CASSWTGWGSNQPQHF. CDR3 bases: TGCGCCAGCAGCTGGACAGGGTGGGGCAGCAATCAGCCCCAGCATTTT. The variable domain in full, completed from reference TRBV5-1 and TRBJ1-5, reads KAGVTQTPRYLIKTRGQQVTLSCSPISGHRSVSWYQQTPGQGLQFLFEYFSETQRNKGNFPGRFSGRQFSNSRSEMNVSTLELGDSALYLCASSWTGWGSNQPQHFGDGTRLSIL.

The V call is TRBV7-8, the J call TRBJ2-6; maybe TRBD2 (5 bases). Germline values: CDR1 SGHVS, CDR2 FQNEAQ. The CDR3 length is 18 residues. Trimming removed 0 bases at V and 0 bases at J, with 12 bases between. CDR3 nucleotide sequence: TGTGCCAGCAGCTTAGCGATGGTGGGGAGCTCTGGGGCCAACGTCCTGACTTTC. It specifies CASSLAMVGSSGANVLTF. The whole variable domain, remainder taken from reference TRBV7-8 and TRBJ2-6, is GAGVSQSPRYKVAKRGQDVALRCDPISGHVSLFWYQQALGQGPEFLTYFQNEAQLDKSGLPSDRFFAERPEGSVSTLKIQRTQQEDSAVYLCASSLAMVGSSGANVLTFGAGSRLTVL.

The chain employs TRBV19 and TRBJ1-1, with 7 bases aligning to TRBD1. The V gene's germline CDR1 is LNHDA and CDR2 SQIVND (reference sequence). This CDR3 comprises 13 residues. V dropped 7 bases and J dropped 5; count of bases not matched to a gene: 7. The CDR3 DNA follows: TGTGCCAGTACCGCGACAGGGCGGACTGAAGCTTTCTTT. This encodes CASTATGRTEAFF.

The rearrangement joins TRBV6-2 or TRBV6-3 to TRBJ2-1; 9 nucleotides agree with TRBD2. V lost 4 bases and J lost 6; bases outside the gene matches: 4. This CDR3 has 14 residues. The germline gives CDR1 MNHEY, CDR2 SVGEGT. CDR3 region: CASSSRRGGNEQFF. The DNA for the CDR3 is TGTGCCAGCAGTTCGAGGCGGGGGGGCAATGAGCAGTTCTTC.

The rearrangement links TRBV7-6 to TRBJ1-5; no definite D call. V was clipped by 1 base and J by 10 bases, with 11 bases between them. Germline CDR1 and CDR2: SGHVS and FNYEAQ. The CDR3 totals 13 residues. DNA for the CDR3: TGTGCCAGCAGCTTAGGCGGAATGAGACCCCAGCATTTT. Its translation is CASSLGGMRPQHF.

CDR3 residues: CASSRGQGPSSLVMAFF. The CDR3 DNA reads as TGCGCCAGCAGCCGTGGACAGGGACCAAGTAGTTTGGTAATGGCTTTCTTT. The chain uses TRBV5-1 and TRBJ1-1; 8 nucleotides agree with TRBD1. This CDR3 has 17 amino acids. Trimming cost V 4 bases and J 11 bases; bases outside gene matches: 22. Germline V gene data show CDR1 as SGHRS and CDR2 as YFSETQ.

The J gene is TRBJ2-7, the V gene TRBV3-1 (or the pseudogene TRBV3-2); 8 bases map to TRBD2. V was clipped by 4 bases and J by 0 bases; unmatched bases: 5. The CDR3 contains 15 residues. Germline CDR1 reads LGHDT; CDR2 reads YNNKEL (reference sequence). CDR3 sequence (DNA): TGTGCCAGCAGCCGAGGACTAGCCCACTCCTACGAGCAGTACTTC. Residues: CASSRGLAHSYEQYF.

The V call is TRBV28, the J call TRBJ2-3, with a possible D match to TRBD2 (5 bases). The CDR3 is 18 residues long. Germline loops: CDR1 MDHEN, CDR2 SYDVKM. V lost 5 bases and J 1 base, leaving 22 bases between the germline ends. DNA of the CDR3: TGTGCCAGCAGTGAGGGCCGCCCCGGACCTAAGGGCACAGATACGCAGTATTTT. Encoded protein: CASSEGRPGPKGTDTQYF.

The chain links TRBV27 to TRBJ2-3; 9 positions match TRBD2. CDR1 is MNHEY and CDR2 is SMNVEV in the germline V gene (reference sequence). This CDR3 contains 17 residues. V was clipped by 2 bases and J by 9 bases; unmatched bases: 15. This chain's CDR3 is CASSLLGVAGASGTQYF. CDR3 DNA: TGTGCCAGCAGTTTACTCGGGGTAGCGGGGGCCTCCGGAACGCAGTATTTT.

The V gene is TRBV14, the J gene TRBJ2-1, with D unresolved. The CDR3 is 13 amino acids. The germline gives CDR1 SGHDN, CDR2 FVKESK. V was clipped by 0 bases and J by 12 bases, with 12 bases between them. The CDR3 coding sequence is TGTGCCAGCAGCCAAGATGCACAGCCGGCGCAGTTCTTC. Protein sequence: CASSQDAQPAQFF.

This clone was seen a handful of times. The CDR3 loop is CASSVEGTYTGELFF. The CDR3 DNA reads as TGTGCCAGCAGCGTAGAGGGGACATACACCGGGGAGCTGTTTTTT. The chain combines TRBV9 with TRBJ2-2, with D possibly being TRBD1 (6 bases). Germline CDR1 reads SGDLS; CDR2 reads YYNGEE. The CDR3 has 15 amino acids. Trimming shortened V by 0 bases and J by 3 bases, and 9 bases separated the two germline ends.

The rearrangement links TRBV10-1 to TRBJ2-7, with TRBD1 matching 10 bases. V dropped 5 bases and J dropped 3; count of bases not matched to a gene: 4. The CDR3 consists of 14 residues. Germline V CDR1 and CDR2: WNHNN, SYGVQD (reference sequence). This CDR3 is CASSWGQGSYEQYF. Here the CDR3 DNA reads TGCGCCAGCAGTTGGGGACAGGGGAGCTACGAGCAGTACTTC.

The V call is TRBV6-5, the J call TRBJ1-4; 8 bases agree with TRBD1. The CDR3 has 15 amino acids. CDR1 and CDR2 (germline): MNHEY, SVGAGI. V was pared by 5 bases and J by 6 bases, with 8 bases of the junction left unmatched. CDR3 sequence: CASSHRDRQYEKLFF. The CDR3 DNA is TGTGCCAGCAGTCACCGGGACAGGCAATATGAAAAACTGTTTTTT.

The chain couples TRBV27 to TRBJ1-4; the D gene is possibly TRBD1 (6 bases). The V gene lost 5 bases and the J gene lost 4 bases, with 14 bases spanning the gap. Looked up from germline, CDR1 is MNHEY and CDR2 is SMNVEV (reference sequence). The CDR3 has 15 amino acids. CDR3 sequence reads: CASSPPGGRNEKLFF. CDR3 in DNA: TGTGCCAGCAGTCCCCCGGGGGGGCGTAATGAAAAACTGTTTTTT.